The TCR beta chain under discussion was sequenced for a study of T-cell memory formation after mild COVID-19. About the study: Across donors, TCR clusters were largely donor specific.

Whole-study results and caveats: Some responding clones appeared in pre-infection memory, suggesting cross-reactive memory joined. Mainly CM and EM harbored the contracting CD4+ clones; mainly EMRA harbored the CD8+ ones.

V shed 1 base, J shed 8 bases, and the junction held 9 bases outside the gene matches. CDR3 length: 16 residues. Germline loops: CDR1 SGHRS, CDR2 YFSETQ. One entry per CDR3 protein, called by TCRdb with MiXCR from the 5' RACE reads. Seen here are a few hundred thousand distinct CDR3 sequences, 28% observed once, and the top ten hold less than 15%. There are a few counts of this clonotype. The target antigen is unknown. What was sequenced was PBMCs or a T cell subset sorted from them (not recorded which). The chain is built from TRBV5-1 and TRBJ2-1; 10 bases are shared with TRBD1. The sequence derives from an adult woman who had mild COVID-19 (a few samples of this study predate the infection). Cell type and time point are not known. The CDR3 DNA is TGCGCCAGCAGCTTGACGGGACAGGGGCCCTTCGATGAGCAGTTCTTC. It translates to CASSLTGQGPFDEQFF.